This T cell receptor beta chain was identified in a study of T cells in Graves' hyperthyroidism and ophthalmopathy. Whole-study results and caveats: In validation, the model predicted ophthalmopathy. These predictions came a median about 6 months before onset. Researchers report that a 13 V-J model separated ophthalmopathy from stable hyperthyroidism.

Reasons for excluding patients were uncontrolled infection, other autoimmune disease, pregnancy or lactation. Diagnoses were established using clinical symptoms, serum thyroxine and TRAb, thyroid ultrasound and orbital computed tomography. This clonotype was seen ten or more times. Antigen: not known. The TCR beta CDR3 regions underwent amplification using RNA transcripts as the source. The HTBI primer set served for first-round RT-PCR of the TCR CDR3. TCRdb analysed the multiplex PCR reads with MiXCR anew, one entry per CDR3 protein. The table shows roughly 570,000 distinct CDR3 sequences, with about half occurring only once. V was pared by 5 bases and J by 2 bases, with 4 bases of the junction left unmatched. Germline CDR1 SGHTA, CDR2 FQGTGA. CDR3 length: 15 residues.

The sequencing sample was made of peripheral blood or thyroid tissue (not recorded which). The TCR was taken from an adult woman with Graves' disease, either hyperthyroidism or ophthalmopathy (not recorded which). The chain combines TRBV7-3 with TRBJ2-2; 8 bases are a match to TRBD2. Written as DNA, the CDR3 is TGTGCCAGCAGCCTAAGCGGGAGTAACACCGGGGAGCTGTTTTTT. This encodes CASSLSGSNTGELFF.